This T cell receptor (beta chain) was documented in a study of post-analysis software for immune sequencing data. Study summary: Disease courses included relapsing-remitting, secondary progressive and progressive-relapsing multiple sclerosis.

On this clonotype itself: Its antigen is unknown.

The TCR beta cDNA libraries contained unique molecular identifiers. The source material, 1 to 10 million T cells, gave rise to 500,000 or so cDNA molecules. Using its own MiXCR run on the PCR reads, TCRdb lists one record per CDR3 protein. The sample records a few hundred thousand distinct CDR3 sequences, roughly 46% being singletons. Overall study results and limits: Comparison with controls showed significantly lower normalized Chao1 diversity in multiple sclerosis patients. With F measure, samples from one preparation batch clustered together strongly.

Sequenced material: blood. The TCR sequence derives from a girl between 10 and 17 years old with multiple sclerosis.

This CDR3 is CASSEALSPYNEQFF. Here the CDR3 DNA reads TGTGCCAGCAGTGAAGCGCTCAGTCCCTACAATGAGCAGTTCTTC. The rearrangement links TRBV6-1 to TRBJ2-1; D gene ambiguous. The V gene lost 0 bases and the J gene lost 2 bases, with 8 bases spanning the gap. Germline CDR1 and CDR2: MNHNS and SASEGT. The CDR3 extends over 15 amino acids.